This entry describes one T cell receptor (beta chain). The germline V gene encodes CDR1 MRHNA and CDR2 SNTAGT. J was trimmed by 9 bases and V by 6 bases; bases with no gene match: 18. This CDR3 contains 19 residues. This sample was taken from a study of blood T cell repertoires in COVID-19. Study context: There were acute and convalescent COVID-19 samples, and they came from the United States, Italy and Spain. PBMCs, B-cell-depleted T cells, or T cells were the source of the cDNA or gDNA that made up the material.

The authors' processing: From reference gene primer amplification, estimates of nucleated cell counts were derived. Sequencing used immunoSEQ multiplex PCR; TCRdb keeps in-frame clones, though not all of them. That table is the source of V, J and clone size, and D and trimming were worked out from the DNA. The sample consists of fewer than 60,000 clones, 90% of them appearing once. The V call is TRBV6-4, the J call TRBJ2-1, with 15 positions matching TRBD2. The sequencing sample was made of peripheral blood. The sequence was collected from a human donor in a cohort sampled during active COVID-19. The CDR3 reads CASRVPEGLAGGRCGEQFF. CDR3 coding DNA: TGTGCCAGCAGGGTACCCGAGGGACTAGCGGGAGGCCGATGCGGTGAGCAGTTCTTC.